These T cell receptor beta chains were read from a single sample in a study of early T cells in non-severe SARS-CoV-2 infection. TCRdb analysed the 5' RACE reads with MiXCR anew, one entry per CDR3 protein. Altogether around 82,000 distinct CDR3 sequences are present, around 11% being singletons, with the ten largest covering 4.7%. Specimen: whole blood. Source of these receptors: an adult who was a healthcare worker with PCR-confirmed SARS-CoV-2 infection or an uninfected control (not recorded which). The CDR3 runs from the conserved cysteine through the conserved F or W. Clone size is shown for a subset of rows, as once, few, many or a class of expanded clone.

clone_size j_call v_call cdr3_aa
- TRBJ1-6 TRBV7-2 CAIRTALNSPLHF
- TRBJ2-5 TRBV7-9 CASAFGSSRSQETQYF
- TRBJ1-1 TRBV2 CASSDQGPNTEAFF
few TRBJ1-2 TRBV5-1 CASSLDGNYGYTF
many TRBJ2-6 TRBV7-8 CASSLVVRVNSGANVLTF
- TRBJ1-3 TRBV7-3 CASSPSGGGNTIYF
- TRBJ1-1 TRBV5-1 CASSFGHDTEAFF
- TRBJ2-6 TRBV7-3 CASSLGLYSGANVLTF
many TRBJ2-7 TRBV20-1 CSARRPPNVRTAYSYEQYF
- TRBJ1-1 TRBV29-1 CSVHRGETEAFF
- TRBJ1-2 TRBV19 CASSDRDYGYTF
many TRBJ2-7 TRBV2 CASSAYALDEQYF
few TRBJ2-7 TRBV20-1 CSAQDPGQDYYEQYF
few TRBJ1-2 TRBV9 CASSENAGNYGYTF
many TRBJ2-3 TRBV28 CASSLRLAGGADTQYF
many TRBJ1-1 TRBV29-1 CSVQGTDEAFF
many TRBJ2-2 TRBV14 CASSLRTGTGELFF
- TRBJ1-3 TRBV5-4 CASRGQGETGNTIYF
- TRBJ2-7 TRBV7-8 CASSLGQGADEQYF
many TRBJ1-5 TRBV7-3 CASSLTGGQSQPQHF
- TRBJ1-1 TRBV5-5 CASSLREEAFF
many TRBJ2-7 TRBV9 CASARGGEQYF
many TRBJ2-1 TRBV6-1 CASSEVAGTVGEQFF
- TRBJ2-1 TRBV6-2/TRBV6-3 CASSYPAYYNEQFF
- TRBJ1-2 TRBV10-2 CASSLKDPHYGYTF
many TRBJ1-3 TRBV7-2 CASSLTSTGNSGNTIYF
- TRBJ1-1 TRBV30 CAWIRDRQNTEAFF
- TRBJ1-1 TRBV6-5 CASSYRRMNTEAFF
few TRBJ1-3 TRBV5-1 CASSLGTGRVTGNTIYF
many TRBJ1-3 TRBV3-1 CASSQDPSRAAGNTIYF
few TRBJ1-5 TRBV19 CASSTQGDQPQHF
many TRBJ2-7 TRBV5-1 CASSWGGDEQYF
few TRBJ1-4 TRBV14 CASSPWTGATTNEKLFF
few TRBJ2-7 TRBV3-1 CASTGTGLDEQYF
few TRBJ2-1 TRBV5-4 CASSLAGQGRASQFF
- TRBJ2-7 TRBV7-2 CASSGLAGAGEQYF
few TRBJ2-4 TRBV20-1 CSASDINIQYF
many TRBJ2-1 TRBV7-2 CASSLRSGTYNEQFF
- TRBJ1-2 TRBV10-2 CASSERTVDGYTF